This passage covers 2 T cell receptor beta chains from one sample sequenced in a study of blood T cells in healthy people across ages. Next came a second PCR, run for about 6 to 12 cycles, which used a sample-barcoded 5' primer along with a J-beta primer mix. TCRdb ran MiXCR on the 5' RACE reads and lists one entry per CDR3 protein. The sample holds about 780,000 distinct CDR3 sequences, 35% to 50% seen once. Sequenced sample: blood. Receptors were obtained from a man older than 75 in good health.

This clonotype was seen repeatedly, ten times or more. This chain links TRBV27 with TRBJ2-7; D is unresolved. The CDR3 consists of 12 residues. The V gene lost 6 bases and the J gene lost 6 bases, with 12 bases spanning the gap. Germline-derived CDR1 and CDR2 are MNHEY and SMNVEV (reference sequence). In nucleotides, the CDR3 is TGTGCCAGCAGCCGTTTATTAGGCGAGCAGTACTTC. Protein: CASSRLLGEQYF.

The chain employs TRBV20-1 and TRBJ1-6; 8 bases are a match to TRBD1. CDR1 is DFQATT and CDR2 is SNEGSKA in the germline V gene (reference sequence). V dropped 0 bases and J dropped 0; count of bases not matched to a gene: 10. CDR3 length: 19 residues. CDR3 bases: TGCAGTGCTAGAGATAGAGGACAGGGAAGAGACTCCTATAATTCACCCCTCCACTTT. Amino acid sequence: CSARDRGQGRDSYNSPLHF.